The subject of this entry is one TCR beta chain. This clone's antigen is unknown. No per-base quality is available; no much larger clone lies one base away. The library was generated by the immunoSEQ multiplex PCR assay. TCRdb stores this immuneACCESS table with in-frame sequences only. Part of the clones is absent; in the studies checked, under half of the shortfall reflects unresolved V genes, and no reason is known for the rest. This sample gives about 30,000 clones in total; around three quarters of them show up just once. Less than 7% of the sample is taken by the ten largest. The data are from a study of Siglec-9 on CD8 T cells in melanoma (dated by TCRdb to between 2018 and 2021). Some background on the complete study: The study investigated Siglec-9 expression on CD8+ T cells and the role of Siglec-9 in regulating T cells in the melanoma tumor microenvironment.

There are 15 amino acids in the CDR3, from cysteine to phenylalanine inclusive. The CDR3 DNA has 45 bases and is translated from base 1. CDR1 and CDR2 are read off the germline V gene as MRHNA and SNTAGT. V and J are truncated by 6 bases and 7 bases respectively, leaving an intervening sequence of 19 bases. Findings and caveats that apply to the study as a whole: According to the reported findings, Siglec-9 marked and regulated a subset of effector memory CD8+ T cells that seemed to build up inside melanoma tumors.

The origin of this receptor is a human donor in good health. The sequencing sample was made of Siglec-9- CD8+ T cells sorted from blood. Per the publication, the cell subset or site label means: CD8 T cells lacking Siglec-9. This sequence uses TRBV6-4 and TRBJ2-1; the D segment cannot be called with confidence. The CDR3 corresponds to CASRPEDGFGNEQFF. The nucleotide sequence is given as TGTGCCAGCAGACCCGAGGACGGTTTTGGAAATGAGCAGTTCTTC.